The 32 T cell receptor beta chains below come from one sample, sequenced in a study of blood T cells in healthy people across ages. PCR was performed a second time for about 7 to 12 cycles using a sample-barcoded 5' primer and a J-beta primer mix. MiXCR, applied by TCRdb to the 5' RACE reads, yields one record per CDR3 protein. Of 920,000 or so distinct CDR3 sequences in the sample, 40% to 50% were seen once. What was sequenced was blood. The receptor set was obtained from a woman aged 60 to 75 in good health.

Regarding this clonotype: The junction shows a germline mismatch at one end, possibly a read error. The V gene is TRBV6-2 or TRBV6-3, the J gene TRBJ1-5; D might be TRBD1 (6 bases). The CDR3 runs to 14 residues. Looked up from germline, CDR1 is MNHEY and CDR2 is SVGEGT. CDR3 loop: CASSFRQAGQPQHF. The CDR3 DNA follows: TGCGCCAGCAGTTTTCGACAGGCGGGACAGCCCCAGCATTTT.

This clonotype was counted between two and nine times. This chain connects TRBV27 to TRBJ1-2; 10 bases agree with TRBD1. CDR3 length equals 14 residues. Germline V gene sequence: CDR1 MNHEY, CDR2 SMNVEV (reference sequence). V was clipped by 5 bases and J by 7 bases; unmatched bases: 7. The chain's CDR3 is CASSRGQGVGGYTF. The CDR3 DNA sequence: TGTGCCAGCAGTCGAGGACAGGGGGTCGGTGGCTACACCTTC.

The chain employs TRBV5-1 and TRBJ2-5; 11 positions match TRBD1. The J call is doubtful: the DNA matches TRBJ2-7 better. The CDR3 is 16 amino acids. Germline V gene data show CDR1 as SGHRS and CDR2 as YFSETQ. CDR3 residues: CASSFNLWTGGGEQYF. In DNA form, the CDR3 reads TGCGCCAGCAGCTTCAATCTATGGACAGGGGGCGGCGAGCAGTACTTC.

The chain joins TRBV28 to TRBJ2-7; D may match TRBD1 or TRBD2 (6 bases each). CDR1 and CDR2 (germline): MDHEN, SYDVKM. CDR3 length: 13 amino acids. V was cut by 5 bases and J by 6 bases, with 14 bases left in between. The CDR3 sequence: CASSVLGGAEQYF. The CDR3 nucleotides are TGTGCCAGCAGTGTATTGGGGGGCGCCGAGCAGTACTTC.

This clonotype was seen a handful of times. CDR3 sequence reads: CASSLLEFALSGADTQYF. CDR3 coding DNA: TGTGCCAGCAGTCTACTAGAGTTTGCCCTATCTGGCGCAGATACGCAGTATTTT. The chain joins TRBV6-5 to TRBJ2-3; a weak D match, TRBD2 (5 bases). Trimming removed 5 bases from V and 4 bases from J, with 25 bases in between. Per the germline V gene, CDR1 is MNHEY and CDR2 is SVGAGI. The CDR3 loop spans 18 amino acids.

V gene TRBV9 combines with J gene TRBJ2-1; TRBD2 matches 11 bases. The trim removed 3 bases at V and 0 bases at J, leaving 8 bases unmatched. The CDR3 extends over 18 amino acids. Germline CDR1 SGDLS, CDR2 YYNGEE. CDR3 bases: TGTGCCAGCAGCGGGGGACTAGCGGATTATAGCTCCTACAATGAGCAGTTCTTC. It encodes CASSGGLADYSSYNEQFF.

This clonotype showed up many times. This rearrangement joins TRBV7-9 to TRBJ2-7, with 7 bases identical to TRBD2. The CDR3 is 15 residues long. Germline V gives CDR1 SEHNR, CDR2 FQNEAQ (reference sequence). The J segment lost 1 base and the V segment lost 6 bases, leaving 9 bases of the junction unmatched. CDR3 residues: CASRHASGPSYEQYF. CDR3 in DNA: TGTGCCAGCAGGCACGCTAGCGGTCCATCCTACGAGCAGTACTTC.

The chain has TRBV20-1 and TRBJ2-1, with 11 bases matching TRBD2. Per the germline V gene, CDR1 is DFQATT and CDR2 is SNEGSKA (reference sequence). The trim removed 6 bases at V and 9 bases at J, leaving 7 bases unmatched. This CDR3 region has 13 residues. The CDR3 is CSAIGLAGGEQFF. The CDR3 DNA sequence: TGCAGTGCAATTGGACTAGCGGGCGGTGAGCAGTTCTTC.

This clonotype came up many times. The rearrangement uses TRBV7-7 and TRBJ2-1; TRBD2 matches at 7 bases. V lost 5 bases and J lost 4; bases outside the gene matches: 8. Germline CDR1 is SSHAT and CDR2 is FNYEAQ (reference sequence). The CDR3 runs to 15 residues. CDR3 in amino acids: CASSVGGDLYNEQFF. The CDR3 nucleotides read TGTGCCAGCAGCGTTGGGGGGGATCTATACAATGAGCAGTTCTTC.

J is TRBJ2-7 and V is TRBV20-1, with no clear D. Looked up from germline, CDR1 is DFQATT and CDR2 is SNEGSKA (reference sequence). The CDR3 spans 14 residues. V lost 2 bases, J lost 0 bases, and 11 bases lay in between. The CDR3 bases are TGCAGTGCTAGATCCCCCAAGAGCTCCTACGAGCAGTACTTC. Encoded protein: CSARSPKSSYEQYF.

The chain is built from TRBV15 and TRBJ2-7, with 7 bases fitting TRBD2. Per the germline V gene, CDR1 is LNHNV and CDR2 is YYDKDF (reference sequence). Trimming cost V 0 bases and J 7 bases; bases outside gene matches: 12. The CDR3 spans 16 residues. The CDR3 loop is CATSRDLGGRLSEQYF. In DNA form, the CDR3 reads TGTGCCACCAGCAGAGATTTGGGAGGGCGGTTGAGTGAGCAGTACTTC.

Turning to this clonotype: At one end the junction does not follow the germline gene, possibly because of a read error. The chain is built from TRBV7-9 and TRBJ2-7, with a possible D match to TRBD2 (6 bases). The CDR3 is 12 amino acids. Germline V CDR1 and CDR2: SEHNR, FQNEAQ (reference sequence). CDR3 in DNA: TGTGCCAGCAGCCTTGTGTCGGGGGAGCTGTACTTC. Translating it yields CASSLVSGELYF.

The chain employs TRBV4-1 and TRBJ2-3, with D maybe TRBD1 (5 bases). The ends were cut back, 2 bases at V and 0 bases at J, with 15 bases in the middle. Germline V CDR1 and CDR2: MGHRA, YSYEKL. The CDR3 sequence is 17 residues long. The DNA for the CDR3 is TGCGCCAGCAGCCAAAATTTCAGGGCCCCTAGCACAGATACGCAGTATTTT. This encodes CASSQNFRAPSTDTQYF.

In this sample, this clonotype turned up a few times. The CDR3 reads CATSRDQAGGQGSSTDTQYF. CDR3 nucleotide sequence: TGTGCCACCAGCAGAGATCAGGCAGGAGGACAGGGGTCTTCCACAGATACGCAGTATTTT. The chain links TRBV15 to TRBJ2-3, with 9 bases lining up with TRBD1. The CDR3 loop spans 20 amino acids. The junction had 15 bases not matched to a gene; V was cut back by 0 bases and J by 2 bases. Per germline, CDR1 LNHNV and CDR2 YYDKDF (reference sequence).

This clonotype showed up just a few times. V is TRBV6-6 and J is TRBJ1-2, with TRBD1 as a possible D gene (6 bases). V was shortened by 2 bases and J by 5 bases, with 12 bases between the two germline ends. Germline values: CDR1 MNHNY, CDR2 SVGAGI (reference sequence). The CDR3 contains 14 residues. CDR3 sequence: CASSYGQGRYGYTF. The DNA of the CDR3 is TGTGCCAGCAGTTACGGCCAGGGGCGGTATGGCTACACCTTC.

The V and J genes are TRBV15 and TRBJ2-7; a possible D gene is TRBD2 (5 bases). Germline CDR1 LNHNV, CDR2 YYDKDF (reference sequence). CDR3 length equals 12 residues. With 6 bases removed from V and 7 bases from J, the gap between germline ends came to 13 bases. CDR3 DNA sequence: TGTGCCACCAGGAGGGTGGGTAGGGAGCAGTACTTC. The encoded protein is CATRRVGREQYF.

This clonotype was counted many times. This chain's CDR3 is CASSTGTGRKETQYF. The CDR3 nucleotides read TGTGCCAGCAGTACCGGGACAGGGAGAAAGGAGACCCAGTACTTC. The chain links TRBV27 to TRBJ2-5, with 9 bases lining up with TRBD1. Germline values: CDR1 MNHEY, CDR2 SMNVEV (reference sequence). The J segment lost 5 bases and the V segment lost 5 bases, leaving 9 bases of the junction unmatched. This CDR3 region has 15 residues.

This sequence joins TRBV25-1 and TRBJ2-4; D is undetermined. Trimming cost V 1 base and J 9 bases, with 13 bases left between them. CDR3 size: 14 residues. Germline CDR1 reads MGHDK; CDR2 reads SYGVNS. CDR3 in amino acids: CASSESELPGIQYF. For the CDR3, the DNA is TGTGCCAGCAGTGAATCCGAGCTCCCGGGCATTCAGTACTTC.

In its sample, this clonotype was seen a few times. This chain connects TRBV28 to TRBJ2-5, with 12 positions matching TRBD2. Per germline, CDR1 MDHEN and CDR2 SYDVKM. This CDR3 comprises 15 residues. V lost 4 bases to trimming and J lost 3 bases; unmatched junction nucleotides: 3. The CDR3 sequence is CASSSRLAGEETQYF. The CDR3 coding sequence is TGTGCCAGCAGTTCGAGACTAGCGGGAGAAGAGACCCAGTACTTC.

CDR3 nucleotide sequence: TGTGCCATCCTACGGTGGCGGGAGGGCCTCAATGAGCAGTTCTTC. Its protein is CAILRWREGLNEQFF. J is TRBJ2-1 and V is TRBV10-3; 9 bases line up with TRBD2. The CDR3 length is 15 residues. The V gene's germline CDR1 is ENHRY and CDR2 SYGVKD. Losses at the gene ends were 8 bases for V and 6 bases for J; bases not matched to a gene: 11.

The chain links TRBV6-1 to TRBJ2-4; 10 bases agree with TRBD2. This CDR3 has 17 amino acids. The trim removed 1 base at V and 2 bases at J, leaving 5 bases unmatched. Looked up from germline, CDR1 is MNHNS and CDR2 is SASEGT. This CDR3 is CASSEVASGSSKNIQYF. Written as DNA, the CDR3 is TGTGCCAGCAGTGAAGTTGCTAGCGGGAGCTCCAAAAACATTCAGTACTTC.

This clonotype was seen only a few times. The rearrangement joins TRBV10-3 to TRBJ2-1, with D perhaps given as TRBD1 or TRBD2 (5 bases each). Trimming cost V 4 bases and J 7 bases, with 11 bases left between them. CDR1 and CDR2 from the germline V gene are ENHRY and SYGVKD. The CDR3 is 13 amino acids. The CDR3 here is CAISAGPPNEQFF. CDR3 in DNA: TGTGCCATCAGTGCGGGACCCCCGAATGAGCAGTTCTTC.

This clonotype was counted ten times or more. This chain links TRBV15 with TRBJ1-2; 7 nucleotides align to TRBD1. Germline-derived CDR1 and CDR2 are LNHNV and YYDKDF (reference sequence). V shed 1 base and J 3 bases; nucleotides not matched to a gene: 5. The CDR3 has 15 residues. The CDR3 nucleotides read TGTGCCACCAGCAGAGGACAGGGAACGGACTATGGCTACACCTTC. It is translated as CATSRGQGTDYGYTF.

The chain uses TRBV6-2 or TRBV6-3 and TRBJ2-4; D remains ambiguous. In germline, CDR1 is MNHEY, CDR2 SVGEGT. V shed 7 bases and J shed 8 bases, with 9 bases lying between them. This CDR3 has 11 residues. This CDR3 is CASKVGDIQYF. As DNA, the CDR3 is TGTGCCAGCAAGGTTGGGGACATTCAGTACTTC.

This chain links TRBV28 with TRBJ2-7; 7 nucleotides match TRBD1. The germline gives CDR1 MDHEN, CDR2 SYDVKM. The J segment lost 6 bases and the V segment lost 5 bases, leaving 10 bases of the junction unmatched. The CDR3 has 14 residues. Here the CDR3 reads CASSQRGQTFEQYF. The CDR3 DNA sequence: TGTGCCAGCAGTCAAAGGGGACAGACGTTCGAGCAGTACTTC.

This chain joins TRBV27 and TRBJ2-7; 9 bases agree with TRBD1. From germline, CDR1 is MNHEY and CDR2 SMNVEV (reference sequence). The CDR3 loop spans 17 amino acids. Trimming removed 5 bases from V and 0 bases from J; junction bases left unmatched: 11. CDR3 amino acids: CASSPNRGRAHSYEQYF. The CDR3 nucleotides read TGTGCCAGCAGTCCCAACAGGGGGCGAGCCCACTCCTACGAGCAGTACTTC.

This clonotype came up a few times. The gene calls are TRBV28 and TRBJ2-7; TRBD2 might be the D (6 bases). The V and J ends lost 11 bases and 2 bases respectively, with 13 bases between them. CDR3 size: 12 residues. Per germline, CDR1 MDHEN and CDR2 SYDVKM. The CDR3 DNA follows: TGTGCCTCGGGGGAAGCGCCCTACGAGCAGTACTTC. Residues: CASGEAPYEQYF.

The V call is TRBV7-9, the J call TRBJ2-3, with D possibly TRBD2 on 6 matching bases. The CDR3 is made up of 13 amino acids. Germline V gives CDR1 SEHNR, CDR2 FQNEAQ (reference sequence). V was clipped by 2 bases and J by 5 bases, with 8 bases between them. Written as DNA, the CDR3 is TGTGCCAGCAGCTTACCGGGAGTAGATACGCAGTATTTT. Translating it yields CASSLPGVDTQYF. Full variable domain (outside the CDR3, taken from reference TRBV7-9 and TRBJ2-3): DTGVSQNPRHKITKRGQNVTFRCDPISEHNRLYWYRQTLGQGPEFLTYFQNEAQLEKSRLLSDRFSAERPKGSFSTLEIQRTEQGDSAMYLCASSLPGVDTQYFGPGTRLTVL.

V gene TRBV24-1 combines with J gene TRBJ2-5, with 9 bases fitting TRBD1. From germline, CDR1 is KGHDR and CDR2 SFDVKD. The length of the CDR3 is 15 residues. V lost 1 base to trimming and J lost 3 bases; unmatched junction nucleotides: 2. CDR3 sequence (DNA): TGTGCCACCAGTGATTTTCGACAGGGGGAAGAGACCCAGTACTTC. Its protein product is CATSDFRQGEETQYF.

On this clonotype itself: A much larger clone lies one base from this, so it may be a read error. The V gene is TRBV6-1, the J gene TRBJ2-1, with 11 bases identical to TRBD2. Germline V lookup: CDR1 MNHNS, CDR2 SASEGT. Germline trimming cut 5 bases from V and 6 bases from J; bases unmatched to any gene: 6. The CDR3 is 15 amino acids. CDR3 sequence (DNA): TGTGCCAGCAGTTCGGCTAGCGGGGGGACCAATGAGCAGTTCTTC. Amino acid sequence: CASSSASGGTNEQFF.

This clonotype was counted ten times or more. The chain recombines TRBV9 with TRBJ2-3, with D perhaps being TRBD1 or TRBD2 (6 bases each). Germline CDR1 and CDR2: SGDLS and YYNGEE. Trimming cost V 1 base and J 1 base, with 7 bases left between them. CDR3 length equals 14 residues. CDR3 bases: TGTGCCAGCAGCGTAAGGGGGGGCACAGATACGCAGTATTTT. It is translated as CASSVRGGTDTQYF.

This chain links TRBV28 with TRBJ2-1; 10 bases are shared with TRBD2. The CDR3 is 23 amino acids. CDR1 is MDHEN, CDR2 SYDVKM, per germline. The V gene end was trimmed by 4 bases and the J gene end by 2 bases; junction bases not matched to a gene: 26. The CDR3 sequence is CASSSTTRTLGSGRLEPYNEQFF. CDR3 bases: TGTGCCAGCAGTTCAACGACGCGAACTCTGGGTAGCGGGAGGCTCGAACCCTACAATGAGCAGTTCTTC.